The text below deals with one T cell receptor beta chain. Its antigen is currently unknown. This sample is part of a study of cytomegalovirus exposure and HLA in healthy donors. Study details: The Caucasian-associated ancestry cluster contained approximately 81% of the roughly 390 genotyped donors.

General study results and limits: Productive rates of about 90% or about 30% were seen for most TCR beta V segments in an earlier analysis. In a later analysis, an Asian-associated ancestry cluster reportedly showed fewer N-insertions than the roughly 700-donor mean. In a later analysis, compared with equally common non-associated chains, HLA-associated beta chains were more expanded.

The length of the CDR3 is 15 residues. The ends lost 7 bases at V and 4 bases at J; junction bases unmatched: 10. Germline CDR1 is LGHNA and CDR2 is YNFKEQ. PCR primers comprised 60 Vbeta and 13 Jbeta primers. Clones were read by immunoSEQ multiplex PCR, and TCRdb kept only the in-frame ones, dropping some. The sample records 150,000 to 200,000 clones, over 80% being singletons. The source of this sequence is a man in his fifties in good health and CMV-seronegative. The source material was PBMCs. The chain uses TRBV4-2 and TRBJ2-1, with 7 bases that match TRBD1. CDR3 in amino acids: CASKIGQGQYNEQFF. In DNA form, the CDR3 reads TGTGCCAGCAAAATAGGCCAGGGACAGTACAATGAGCAGTTCTTC.